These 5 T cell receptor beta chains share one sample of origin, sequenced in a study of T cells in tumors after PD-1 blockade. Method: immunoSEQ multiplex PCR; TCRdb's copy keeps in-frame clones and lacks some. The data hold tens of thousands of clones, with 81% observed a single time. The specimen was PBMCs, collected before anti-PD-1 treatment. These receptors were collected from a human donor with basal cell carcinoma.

CDR3 amino acids: CASSYSGGPSSYEQYF. The CDR3 nucleotides are TGTGCCAGCAGTTACTCGGGGGGGCCTAGCTCCTACGAGCAGTACTTC. The chain joins TRBV6-5 to TRBJ2-7; D might be TRBD2 (7 bases). This CDR3 spans 16 amino acids. CDR1 is MNHEY, CDR2 SVGAGI, per germline. V was pared by 0 bases and J by 0 bases, with 12 bases between.

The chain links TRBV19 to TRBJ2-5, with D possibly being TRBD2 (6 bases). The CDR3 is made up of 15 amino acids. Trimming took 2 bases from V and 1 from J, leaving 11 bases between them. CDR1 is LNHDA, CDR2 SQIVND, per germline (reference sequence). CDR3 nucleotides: TGTGCCAGTAGTATACCTGGACTAACCCAAGAGACCCAGTACTTC. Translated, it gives CASSIPGLTQETQYF.

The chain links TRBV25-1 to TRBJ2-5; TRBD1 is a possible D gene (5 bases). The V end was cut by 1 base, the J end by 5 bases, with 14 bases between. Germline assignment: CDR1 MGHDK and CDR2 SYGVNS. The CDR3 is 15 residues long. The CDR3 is CASSESKQGRETQYF. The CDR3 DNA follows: TGTGCCAGCAGTGAATCGAAGCAGGGCCGTGAGACCCAGTACTTC.

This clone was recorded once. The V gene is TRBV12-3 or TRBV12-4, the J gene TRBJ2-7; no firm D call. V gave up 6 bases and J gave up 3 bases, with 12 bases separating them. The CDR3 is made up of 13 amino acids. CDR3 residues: CASSSNLFYEQYF. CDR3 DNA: TGTGCCAGCAGCTCGAATTTGTTCTACGAGCAGTACTTC.

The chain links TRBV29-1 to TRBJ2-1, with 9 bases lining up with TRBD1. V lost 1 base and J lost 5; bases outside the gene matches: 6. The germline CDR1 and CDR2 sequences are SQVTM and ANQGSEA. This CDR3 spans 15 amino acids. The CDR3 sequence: CSVEVYRGRNNEQFF. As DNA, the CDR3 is TGCAGCGTTGAAGTTTACAGGGGGCGAAACAATGAGCAGTTCTTC.